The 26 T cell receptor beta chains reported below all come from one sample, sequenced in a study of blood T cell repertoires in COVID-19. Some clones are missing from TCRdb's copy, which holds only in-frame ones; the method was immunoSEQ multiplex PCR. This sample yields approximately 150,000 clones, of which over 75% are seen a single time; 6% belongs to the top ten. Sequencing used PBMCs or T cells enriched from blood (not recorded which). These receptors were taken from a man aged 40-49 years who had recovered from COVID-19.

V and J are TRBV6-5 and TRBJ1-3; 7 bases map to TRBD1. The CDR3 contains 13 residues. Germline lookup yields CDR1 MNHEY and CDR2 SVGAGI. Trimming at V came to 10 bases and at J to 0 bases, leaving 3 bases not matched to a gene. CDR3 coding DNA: TGTGCCACCGGGGACAGCTCTGGAAACACCATATATTTT. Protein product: CATGDSSGNTIYF.

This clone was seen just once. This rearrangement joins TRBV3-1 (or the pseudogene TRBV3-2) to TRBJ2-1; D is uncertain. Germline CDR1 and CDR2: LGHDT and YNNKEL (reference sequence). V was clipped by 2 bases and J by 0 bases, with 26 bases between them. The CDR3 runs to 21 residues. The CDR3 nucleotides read TGTGCCAGCAGCCAACCCAATCGCTATCGGTCTCCTGCGAGCTCCTACAATGAGCAGTTCTTC. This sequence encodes CASSQPNRYRSPASSYNEQFF.

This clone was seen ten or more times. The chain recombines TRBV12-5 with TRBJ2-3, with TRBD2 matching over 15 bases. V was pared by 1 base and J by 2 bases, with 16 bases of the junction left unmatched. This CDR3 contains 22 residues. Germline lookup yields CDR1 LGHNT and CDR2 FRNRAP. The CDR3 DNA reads TGTGCTAGTGGTTTGGCACTTATCCCGGGACTAGCGGGGGGAGGGAACACAGATACGCAGTATTTT. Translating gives CASGLALIPGLAGGGNTDTQYF. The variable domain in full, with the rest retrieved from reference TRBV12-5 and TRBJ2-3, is DARVTQTPRHKVTEMGQEVTMRCQPILGHNTVFWYRQTMMQGLELLAYFRNRAPLDDSGMPKDRFSAEMPDATLATLKIQPSEPRDSAVYFCASGLALIPGLAGGGNTDTQYFGPGTRLTVL.

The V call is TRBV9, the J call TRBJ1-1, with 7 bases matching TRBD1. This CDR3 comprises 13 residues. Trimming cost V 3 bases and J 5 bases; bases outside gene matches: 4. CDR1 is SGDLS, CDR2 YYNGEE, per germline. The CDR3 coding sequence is TGTGCCAGCAGCGCAGGGGGGCCAACTGAAGCTTTCTTT. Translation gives CASSAGGPTEAFF.

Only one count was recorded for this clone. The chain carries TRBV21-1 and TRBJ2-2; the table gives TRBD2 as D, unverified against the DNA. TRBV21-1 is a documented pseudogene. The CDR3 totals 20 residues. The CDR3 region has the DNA TGTGCCAGCAGCACCCAAAAGTTGACTGGCGGGGGGGTCGACACCGGGGAGCTGTTTTTT. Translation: CASSTQKLTGGGVDTGELFF.

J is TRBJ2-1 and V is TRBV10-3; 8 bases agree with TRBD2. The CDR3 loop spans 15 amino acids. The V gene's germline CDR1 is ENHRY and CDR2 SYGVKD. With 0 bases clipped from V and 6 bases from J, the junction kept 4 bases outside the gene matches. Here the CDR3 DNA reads TGTGCCATCAGTGAGTCGCTTAGCGGGGCCAATGAGCAGTTCTTC. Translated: CAISESLSGANEQFF.

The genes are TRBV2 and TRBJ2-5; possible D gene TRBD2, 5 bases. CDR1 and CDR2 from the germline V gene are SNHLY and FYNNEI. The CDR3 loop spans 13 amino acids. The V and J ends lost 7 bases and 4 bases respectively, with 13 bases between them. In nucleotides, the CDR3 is TGTGCCAGCAACCGCGGCGGGCGAGAGACCCAGTACTTC. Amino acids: CASNRGGRETQYF.

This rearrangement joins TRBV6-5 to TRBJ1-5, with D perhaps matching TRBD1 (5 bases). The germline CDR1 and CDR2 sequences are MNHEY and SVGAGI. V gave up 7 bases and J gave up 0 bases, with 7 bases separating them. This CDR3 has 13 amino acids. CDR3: CASKQDSNQPQHF. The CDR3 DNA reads TGTGCCAGCAAACAGGATAGCAATCAGCCCCAGCATTTT.

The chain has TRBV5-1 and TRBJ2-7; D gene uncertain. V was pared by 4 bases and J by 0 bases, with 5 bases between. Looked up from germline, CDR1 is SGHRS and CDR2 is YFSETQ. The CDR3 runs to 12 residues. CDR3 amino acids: CASSVSSYEQYF. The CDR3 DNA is TGCGCCAGCAGCGTCTCCTCCTACGAGCAGTACTTC.

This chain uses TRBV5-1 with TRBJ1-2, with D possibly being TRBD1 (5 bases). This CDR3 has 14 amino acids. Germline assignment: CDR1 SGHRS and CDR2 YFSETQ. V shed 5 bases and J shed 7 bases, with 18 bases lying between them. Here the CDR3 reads CASRESREDGGYTF. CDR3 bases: TGCGCCAGCAGGGAAAGCAGGGAAGACGGTGGCTACACCTTC.

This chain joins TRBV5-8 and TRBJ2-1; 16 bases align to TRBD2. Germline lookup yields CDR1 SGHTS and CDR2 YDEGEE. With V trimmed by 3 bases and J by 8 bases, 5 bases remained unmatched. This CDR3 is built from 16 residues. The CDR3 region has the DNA TGTGCCAGCAGCTCGGGACTAGCGGGGGGGAAGGATGAGCAGTTCTTC. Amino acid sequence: CASSSGLAGGKDEQFF.

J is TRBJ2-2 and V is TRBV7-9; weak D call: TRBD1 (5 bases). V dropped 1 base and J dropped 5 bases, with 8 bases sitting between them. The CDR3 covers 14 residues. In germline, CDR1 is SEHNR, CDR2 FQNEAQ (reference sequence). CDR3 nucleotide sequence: TGTGCCAGCAGCTTAGGGCAGGGAACCGGGGAGCTGTTTTTT. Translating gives CASSLGQGTGELFF.

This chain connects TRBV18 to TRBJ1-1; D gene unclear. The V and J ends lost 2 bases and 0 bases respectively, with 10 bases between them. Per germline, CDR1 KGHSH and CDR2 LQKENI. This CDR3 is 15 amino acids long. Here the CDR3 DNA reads TGTGCCAGCTCACCAGGAGGACGAATGAACACTGAAGCTTTCTTT. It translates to CASSPGGRMNTEAFF.

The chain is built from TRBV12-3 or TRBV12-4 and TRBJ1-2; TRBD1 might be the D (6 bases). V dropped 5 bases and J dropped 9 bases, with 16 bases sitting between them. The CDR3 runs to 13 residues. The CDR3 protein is CASSRDEGGSYTF. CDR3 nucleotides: TGTGCCAGCAGTCGCGATGAGGGGGGGAGCTACACCTTC.

CDR3 region: CASSFSPLGASTDTQYF. CDR3 bases: TGTGCCAGCAGTTTTTCTCCCCTGGGAGCTAGCACAGATACGCAGTATTTT. The chain carries TRBV27 and TRBJ2-3; the D gene is possibly TRBD2 (5 bases). V lost 3 bases, J lost 0 bases, and 16 bases lay in between. The CDR3 has 17 amino acids. Germline loops: CDR1 MNHEY, CDR2 SMNVEV (reference sequence).

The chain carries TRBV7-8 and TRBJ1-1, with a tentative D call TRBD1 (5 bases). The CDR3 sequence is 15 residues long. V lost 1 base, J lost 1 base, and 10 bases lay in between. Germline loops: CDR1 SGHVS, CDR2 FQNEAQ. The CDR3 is CASSLEGQGNTEAFF. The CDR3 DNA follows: TGTGCCAGCAGCTTAGAGGGGCAGGGGAACACTGAAGCTTTCTTT.

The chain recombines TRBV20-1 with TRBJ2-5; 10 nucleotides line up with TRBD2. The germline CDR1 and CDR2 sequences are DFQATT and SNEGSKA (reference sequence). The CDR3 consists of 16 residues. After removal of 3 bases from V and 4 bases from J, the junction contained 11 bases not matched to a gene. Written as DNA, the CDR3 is TGCAGTGCTAGTTCTAGCGGGGGTCCCCGGCGAGAGACCCAGTACTTC. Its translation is CSASSSGGPRRETQYF.

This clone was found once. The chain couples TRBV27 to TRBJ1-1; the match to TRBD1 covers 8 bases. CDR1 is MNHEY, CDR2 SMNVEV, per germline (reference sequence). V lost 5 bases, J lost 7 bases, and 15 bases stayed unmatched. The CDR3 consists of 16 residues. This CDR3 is CASSAGRLTGAGEAFF. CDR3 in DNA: TGTGCCAGCAGTGCCGGGCGTCTGACAGGGGCCGGTGAAGCTTTCTTT.

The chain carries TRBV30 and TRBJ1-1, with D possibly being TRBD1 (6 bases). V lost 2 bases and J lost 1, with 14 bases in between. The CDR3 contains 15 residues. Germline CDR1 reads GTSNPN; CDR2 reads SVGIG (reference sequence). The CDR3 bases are TGTGCCTGGAGTTATACCTACAGGGAGAACACTGAAGCTTTCTTT. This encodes CAWSYTYRENTEAFF.

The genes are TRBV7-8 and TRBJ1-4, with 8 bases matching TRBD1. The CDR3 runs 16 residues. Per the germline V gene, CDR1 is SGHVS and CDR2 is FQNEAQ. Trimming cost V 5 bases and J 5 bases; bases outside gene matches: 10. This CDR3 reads CASSAKTGDRNEKLFF. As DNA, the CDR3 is TGTGCCAGCAGCGCCAAGACAGGGGACAGAAATGAAAAACTGTTTTTT.

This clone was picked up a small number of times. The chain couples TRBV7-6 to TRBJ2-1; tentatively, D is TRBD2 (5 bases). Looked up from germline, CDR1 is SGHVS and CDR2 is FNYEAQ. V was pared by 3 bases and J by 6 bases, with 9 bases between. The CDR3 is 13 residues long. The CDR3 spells CASSLFEGNEQFF. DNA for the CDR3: TGTGCCAGCAGCTTGTTTGAGGGCAATGAGCAGTTCTTC.

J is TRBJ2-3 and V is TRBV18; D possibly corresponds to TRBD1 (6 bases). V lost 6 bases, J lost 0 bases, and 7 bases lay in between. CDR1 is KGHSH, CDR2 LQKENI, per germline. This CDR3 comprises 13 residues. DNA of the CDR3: TGTGCCAGCTCTACAGGGAGCACAGATACGCAGTATTTT. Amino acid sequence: CASSTGSTDTQYF.

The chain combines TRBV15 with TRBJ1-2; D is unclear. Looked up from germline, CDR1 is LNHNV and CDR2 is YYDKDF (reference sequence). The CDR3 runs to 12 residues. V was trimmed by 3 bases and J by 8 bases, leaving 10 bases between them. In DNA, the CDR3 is TGTGCCACCAGCAGGGACTCTCAAGGCTACACCTTC. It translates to CATSRDSQGYTF.

CDR3 sequence reads: CASSLGGGRKTQYF. In DNA, the CDR3 is TGTGCCAGCAGCTTAGGCGGGGGACGGAAGACCCAGTACTTC. V and J are TRBV11-2 and TRBJ2-5, with TRBD2 matching 7 bases. The V and J ends lost 1 base and 6 bases, in that order; junction bases with no gene match: 5. The CDR3 contains 14 residues. Germline values: CDR1 SGHAT, CDR2 FQNNGV.

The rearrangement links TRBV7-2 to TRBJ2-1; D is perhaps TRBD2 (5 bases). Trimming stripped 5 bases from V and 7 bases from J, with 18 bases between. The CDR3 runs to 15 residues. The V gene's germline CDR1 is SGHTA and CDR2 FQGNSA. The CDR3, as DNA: TGTGCCAGCAGCCCCGGACTCCCCGCTTGGAATGAGCAGTTCTTC. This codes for CASSPGLPAWNEQFF.

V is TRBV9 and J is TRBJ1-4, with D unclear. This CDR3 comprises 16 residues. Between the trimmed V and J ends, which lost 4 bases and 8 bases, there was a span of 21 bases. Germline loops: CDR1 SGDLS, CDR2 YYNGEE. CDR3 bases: TGTGCCAGCAGCCCCCAGGCACTCCAGGATATAGAAAAACTGTTTTTT. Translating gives CASSPQALQDIEKLFF.